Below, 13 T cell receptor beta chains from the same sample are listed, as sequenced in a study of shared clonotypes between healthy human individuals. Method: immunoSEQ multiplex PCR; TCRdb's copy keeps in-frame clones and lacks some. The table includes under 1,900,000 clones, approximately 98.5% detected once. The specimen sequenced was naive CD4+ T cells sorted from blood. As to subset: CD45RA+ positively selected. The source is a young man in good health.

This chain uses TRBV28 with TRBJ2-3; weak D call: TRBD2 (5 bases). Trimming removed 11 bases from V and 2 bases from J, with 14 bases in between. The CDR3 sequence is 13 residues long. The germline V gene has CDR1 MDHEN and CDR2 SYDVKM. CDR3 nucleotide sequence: TGTGCCCACGCTAGCCCATACACAGATACGCAGTATTTT. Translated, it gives CAHASPYTDTQYF.

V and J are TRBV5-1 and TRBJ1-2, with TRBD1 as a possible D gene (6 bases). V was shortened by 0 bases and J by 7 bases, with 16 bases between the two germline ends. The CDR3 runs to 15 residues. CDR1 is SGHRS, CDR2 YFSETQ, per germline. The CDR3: CASSLAGQMTSGYTF. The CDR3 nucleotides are TGCGCCAGCAGCTTGGCCGGACAGATGACGTCTGGCTACACCTTC.

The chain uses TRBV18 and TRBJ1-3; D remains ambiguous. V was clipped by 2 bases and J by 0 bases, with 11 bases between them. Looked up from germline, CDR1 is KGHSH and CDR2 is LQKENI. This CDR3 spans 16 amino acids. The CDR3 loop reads CASSPGLANSGNTIYF. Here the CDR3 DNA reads TGTGCCAGCTCACCAGGGTTGGCGAACTCTGGAAACACCATATATTTT.

The CDR3 protein is CSVVKPNTGELFF. CDR3 in DNA: TGCAGCGTTGTCAAGCCGAACACCGGGGAGCTGTTTTTT. The chain combines TRBV29-1 with TRBJ2-2; no clear D. Germline V lookup: CDR1 SQVTM, CDR2 ANQGSEA. Trimming removed 4 bases at V and 0 bases at J, with 6 bases between. This CDR3 is built from 13 residues.

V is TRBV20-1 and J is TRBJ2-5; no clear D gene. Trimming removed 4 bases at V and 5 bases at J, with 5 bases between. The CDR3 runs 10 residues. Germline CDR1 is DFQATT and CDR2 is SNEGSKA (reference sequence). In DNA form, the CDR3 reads TGCAGTGCTATTGTGGAGACCCAGTACTTC. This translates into CSAIVETQYF.

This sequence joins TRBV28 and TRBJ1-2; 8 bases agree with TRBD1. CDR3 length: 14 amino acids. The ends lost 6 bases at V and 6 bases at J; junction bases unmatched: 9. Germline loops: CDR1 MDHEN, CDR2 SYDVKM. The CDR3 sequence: CASREGQGFDGYTF. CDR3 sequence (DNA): TGTGCCAGCAGGGAAGGACAGGGTTTTGATGGCTACACCTTC.

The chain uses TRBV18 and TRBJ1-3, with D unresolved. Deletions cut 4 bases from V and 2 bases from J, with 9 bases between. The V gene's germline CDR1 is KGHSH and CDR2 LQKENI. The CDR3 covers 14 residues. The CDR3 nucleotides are TGTGCCAGCTCACGATCTGGTACTGGAAACACCATATATTTT. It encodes CASSRSGTGNTIYF.

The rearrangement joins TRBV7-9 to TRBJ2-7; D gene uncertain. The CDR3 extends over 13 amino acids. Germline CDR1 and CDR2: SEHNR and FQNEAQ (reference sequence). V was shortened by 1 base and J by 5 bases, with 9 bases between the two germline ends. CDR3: CASSLERPNEQYF. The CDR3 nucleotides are TGTGCCAGCAGCTTAGAACGACCCAACGAGCAGTACTTC.

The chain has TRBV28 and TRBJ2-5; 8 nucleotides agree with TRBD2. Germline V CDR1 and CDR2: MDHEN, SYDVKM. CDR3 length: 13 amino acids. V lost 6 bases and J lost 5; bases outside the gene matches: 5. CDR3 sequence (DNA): TGTGCCAGCAGCACTCTAGCGGGTGAGACCCAGTACTTC. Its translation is CASSTLAGETQYF.

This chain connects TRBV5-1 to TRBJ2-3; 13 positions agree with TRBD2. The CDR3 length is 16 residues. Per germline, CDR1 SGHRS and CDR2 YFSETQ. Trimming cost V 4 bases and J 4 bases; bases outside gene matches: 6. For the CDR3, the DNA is TGCGCCAGCAGCCAGGGACTAGCGGGAAAGGCAGATACGCAGTATTTT. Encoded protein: CASSQGLAGKADTQYF.

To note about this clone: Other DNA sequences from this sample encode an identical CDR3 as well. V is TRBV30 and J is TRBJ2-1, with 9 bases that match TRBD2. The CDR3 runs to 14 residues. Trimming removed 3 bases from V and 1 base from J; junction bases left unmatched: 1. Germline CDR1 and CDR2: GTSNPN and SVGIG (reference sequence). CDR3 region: CAWRLAGSYNEQFF. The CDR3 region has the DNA TGTGCCTGGAGGCTAGCGGGATCCTACAATGAGCAGTTCTTC.

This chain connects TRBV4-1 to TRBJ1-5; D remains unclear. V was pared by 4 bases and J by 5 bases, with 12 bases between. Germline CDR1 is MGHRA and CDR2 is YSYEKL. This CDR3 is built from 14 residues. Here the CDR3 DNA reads TGCGCCAGCAGCCTTACATATCTGGATCAGCCCCAGCATTTT. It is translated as CASSLTYLDQPQHF.

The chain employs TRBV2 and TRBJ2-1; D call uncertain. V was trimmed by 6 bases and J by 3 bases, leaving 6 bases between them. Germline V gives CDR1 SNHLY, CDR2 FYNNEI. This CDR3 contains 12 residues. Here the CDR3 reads CASRDLYNEQFF. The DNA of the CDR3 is TGTGCCAGCAGGGACCTCTACAATGAGCAGTTCTTC. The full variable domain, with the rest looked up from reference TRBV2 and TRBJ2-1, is EPEVTQTPSHQVTQMGQEVILRCVPISNHLYFYWYRQILGQKVEFLVSFYNNEISEKSEIFDDQFSVERPDGSNFTLKIRSTKLEDSAMYFCASRDLYNEQFFGPGTRLTVL.